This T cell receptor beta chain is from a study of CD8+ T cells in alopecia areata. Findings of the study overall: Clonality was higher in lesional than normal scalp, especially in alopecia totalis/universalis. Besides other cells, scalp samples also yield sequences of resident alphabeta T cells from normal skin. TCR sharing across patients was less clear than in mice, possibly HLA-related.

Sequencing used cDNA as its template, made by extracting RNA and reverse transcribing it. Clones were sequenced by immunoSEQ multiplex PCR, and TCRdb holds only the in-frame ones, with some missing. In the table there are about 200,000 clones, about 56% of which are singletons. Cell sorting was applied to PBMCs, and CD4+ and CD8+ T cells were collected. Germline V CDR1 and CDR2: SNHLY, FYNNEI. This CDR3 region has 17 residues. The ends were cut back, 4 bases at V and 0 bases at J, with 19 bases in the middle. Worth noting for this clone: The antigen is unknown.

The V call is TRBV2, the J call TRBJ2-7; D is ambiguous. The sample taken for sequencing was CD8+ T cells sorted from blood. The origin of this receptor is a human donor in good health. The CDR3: CASSAIIQSIYSYEQYF. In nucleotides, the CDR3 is TGTGCCAGCAGTGCAATCATCCAGTCCATTTACTCCTACGAGCAGTACTTC.